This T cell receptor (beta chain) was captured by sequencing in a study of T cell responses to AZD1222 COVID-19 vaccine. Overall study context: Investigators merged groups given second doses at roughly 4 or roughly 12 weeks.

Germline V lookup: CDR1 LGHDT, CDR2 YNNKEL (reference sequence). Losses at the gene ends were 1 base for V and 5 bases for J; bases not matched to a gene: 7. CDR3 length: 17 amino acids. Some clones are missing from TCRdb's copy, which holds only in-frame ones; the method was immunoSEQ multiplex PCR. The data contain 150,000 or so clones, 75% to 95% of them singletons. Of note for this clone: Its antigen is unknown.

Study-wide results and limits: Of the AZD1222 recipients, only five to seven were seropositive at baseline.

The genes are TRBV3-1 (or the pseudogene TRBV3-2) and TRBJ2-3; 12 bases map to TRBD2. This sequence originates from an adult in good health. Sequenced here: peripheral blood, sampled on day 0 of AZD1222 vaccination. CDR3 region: CASSQGASGGEVDTQYF. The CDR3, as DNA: TGTGCCAGCAGCCAAGGTGCTAGCGGGGGGGAGGTAGATACGCAGTATTTT.